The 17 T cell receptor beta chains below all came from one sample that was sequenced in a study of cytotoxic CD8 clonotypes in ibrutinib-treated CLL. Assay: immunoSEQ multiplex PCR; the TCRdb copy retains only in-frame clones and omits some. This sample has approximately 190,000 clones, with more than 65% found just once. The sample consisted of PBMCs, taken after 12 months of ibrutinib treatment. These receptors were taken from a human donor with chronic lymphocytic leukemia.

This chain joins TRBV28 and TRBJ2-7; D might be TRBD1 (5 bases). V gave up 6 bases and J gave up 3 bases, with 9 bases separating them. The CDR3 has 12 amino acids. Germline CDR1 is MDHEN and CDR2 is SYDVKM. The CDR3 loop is CASRRRGYEQYF. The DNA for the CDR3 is TGTGCCAGCAGGCGAAGGGGCTACGAGCAGTACTTC.

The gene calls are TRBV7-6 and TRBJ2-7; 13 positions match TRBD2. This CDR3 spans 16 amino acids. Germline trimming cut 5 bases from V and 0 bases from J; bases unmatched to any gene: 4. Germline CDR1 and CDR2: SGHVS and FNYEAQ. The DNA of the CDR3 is TGTGCCAGCAGCATCGGGACTAGCGGGACCTCCTACGAGCAGTACTTC. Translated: CASSIGTSGTSYEQYF. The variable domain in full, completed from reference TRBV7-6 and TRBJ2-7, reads GAGVSQSPRYKVTKRGQDVALRCDPISGHVSLYWYRQALGQGPEFLTYFNYEAQQDKSGLPNDRFSAERPEGSISTLTIQRTEQRDSAMYRCASSIGTSGTSYEQYFGPGTRLTVT.

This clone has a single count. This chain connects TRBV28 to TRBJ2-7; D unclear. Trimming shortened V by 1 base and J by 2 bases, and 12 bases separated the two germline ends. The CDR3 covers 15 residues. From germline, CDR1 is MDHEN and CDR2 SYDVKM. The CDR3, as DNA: TGTGCCAGCAGTTTATTCCAAAAAGGGCCCTACGAGCAGTACTTC. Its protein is CASSLFQKGPYEQYF.

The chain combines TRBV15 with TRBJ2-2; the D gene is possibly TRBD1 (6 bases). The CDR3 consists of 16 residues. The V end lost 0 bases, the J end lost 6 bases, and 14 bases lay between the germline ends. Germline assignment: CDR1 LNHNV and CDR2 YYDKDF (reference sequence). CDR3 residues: CATSRDYGTNSGELFF. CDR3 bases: TGTGCCACCAGCAGAGATTACGGGACAAACTCCGGGGAGCTGTTTTTT.

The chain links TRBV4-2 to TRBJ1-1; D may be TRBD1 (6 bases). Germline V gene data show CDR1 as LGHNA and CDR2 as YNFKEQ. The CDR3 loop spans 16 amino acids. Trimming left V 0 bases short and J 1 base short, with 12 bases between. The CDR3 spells CASSQDRGGGNTEAFF. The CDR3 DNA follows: TGTGCCAGCAGCCAAGATCGGGGAGGGGGGAACACTGAAGCTTTCTTT.

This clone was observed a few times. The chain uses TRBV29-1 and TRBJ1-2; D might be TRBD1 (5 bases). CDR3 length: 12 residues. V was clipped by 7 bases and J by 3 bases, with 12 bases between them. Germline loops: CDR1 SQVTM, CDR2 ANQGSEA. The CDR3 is CSAGTLYYGYTF. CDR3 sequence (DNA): TGCAGCGCCGGGACTTTGTACTATGGCTACACCTTC.

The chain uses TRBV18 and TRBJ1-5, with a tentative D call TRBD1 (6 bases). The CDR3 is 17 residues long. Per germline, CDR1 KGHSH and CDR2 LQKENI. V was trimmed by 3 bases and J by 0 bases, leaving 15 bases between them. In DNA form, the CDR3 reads TGTGCCAGCTCACCCTTACGGACAGAGAATAGCAATCAGCCCCAGCATTTT. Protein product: CASSPLRTENSNQPQHF. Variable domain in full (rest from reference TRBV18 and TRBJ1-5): NAGVMQNPRHLVRRRGQEARLRCSPMKGHSHVYWYRQLPEEGLKFMVYLQKENIIDESGMPKERFSAEFPKEGPSILRIQQVVRGDSAAYFCASSPLRTENSNQPQHFGDGTRLSIL.

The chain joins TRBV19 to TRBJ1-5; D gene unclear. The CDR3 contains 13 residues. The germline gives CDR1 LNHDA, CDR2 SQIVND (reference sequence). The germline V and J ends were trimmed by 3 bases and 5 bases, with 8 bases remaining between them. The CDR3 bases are TGTGCCAGTAGTATGGGCACCTATCAGCCCCAGCATTTT. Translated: CASSMGTYQPQHF.

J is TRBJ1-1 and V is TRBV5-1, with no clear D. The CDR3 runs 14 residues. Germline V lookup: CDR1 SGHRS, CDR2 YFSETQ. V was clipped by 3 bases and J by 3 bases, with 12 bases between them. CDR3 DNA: TGCGCCAGCAGCTGGGCCCTTGGGGACACTGAAGCTTTCTTT. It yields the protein CASSWALGDTEAFF. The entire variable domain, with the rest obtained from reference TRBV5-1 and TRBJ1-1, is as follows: KAGVTQTPRYLIKTRGQQVTLSCSPISGHRSVSWYQQTPGQGLQFLFEYFSETQRNKGNFPGRFSGRQFSNSRSEMNVSTLELGDSALYLCASSWALGDTEAFFGQGTRLTVV.

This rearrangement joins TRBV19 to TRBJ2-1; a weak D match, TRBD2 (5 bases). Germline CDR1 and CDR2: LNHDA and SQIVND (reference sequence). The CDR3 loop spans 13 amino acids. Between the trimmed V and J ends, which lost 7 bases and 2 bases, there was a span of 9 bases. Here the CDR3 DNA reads TGTGCCAGTATCGCTAGCACCTACAATGAGCAGTTCTTC. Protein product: CASIASTYNEQFF.

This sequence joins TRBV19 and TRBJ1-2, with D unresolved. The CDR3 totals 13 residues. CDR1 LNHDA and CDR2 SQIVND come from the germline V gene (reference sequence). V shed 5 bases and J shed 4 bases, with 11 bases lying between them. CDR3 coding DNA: TGTGCCAGTAGTCAGGCAGCCTTCTATGGCTACACCTTC. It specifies CASSQAAFYGYTF.

CDR3 amino acids: CASTPQEGATRETQYF. CDR3 bases: TGTGCCAGCACCCCCCAAGAAGGGGCGACTCGAGAGACCCAGTACTTC. The J gene is TRBJ2-5, the V gene TRBV5-6, with D possibly matching TRBD1 (5 bases). CDR3 length equals 16 residues. V dropped 6 bases and J dropped 4 bases, with 22 bases sitting between them. Germline V CDR1 and CDR2: SGHDT, YYEEEE.

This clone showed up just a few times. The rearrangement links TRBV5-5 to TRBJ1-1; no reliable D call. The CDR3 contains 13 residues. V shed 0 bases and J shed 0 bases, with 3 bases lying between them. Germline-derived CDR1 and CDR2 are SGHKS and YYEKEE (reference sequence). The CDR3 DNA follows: TGTGCCAGCAGCTTGGACCTGAACACTGAAGCTTTCTTT. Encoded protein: CASSLDLNTEAFF.

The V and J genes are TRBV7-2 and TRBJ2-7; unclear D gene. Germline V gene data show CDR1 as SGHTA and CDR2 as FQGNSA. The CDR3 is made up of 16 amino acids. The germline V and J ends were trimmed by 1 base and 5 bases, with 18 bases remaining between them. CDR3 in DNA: TGTGCCAGCAGCTTAGGCAGAACCCCGCTCTGGAACGAGCAGTACTTC. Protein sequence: CASSLGRTPLWNEQYF.

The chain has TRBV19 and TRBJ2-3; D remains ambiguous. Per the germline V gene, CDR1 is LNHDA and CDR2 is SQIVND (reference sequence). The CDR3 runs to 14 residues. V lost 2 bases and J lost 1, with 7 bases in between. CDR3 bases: TGTGCCAGTAGTATACGCTCTGGCACAGATACGCAGTATTTT. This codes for CASSIRSGTDTQYF.

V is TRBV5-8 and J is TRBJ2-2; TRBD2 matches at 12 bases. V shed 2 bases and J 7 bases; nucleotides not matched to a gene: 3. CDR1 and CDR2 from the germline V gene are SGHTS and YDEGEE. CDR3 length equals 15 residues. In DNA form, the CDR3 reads TGTGCCAGCAGCTTAGGACTAGCGGGATACGGGGAGCTGTTTTTT. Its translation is CASSLGLAGYGELFF.

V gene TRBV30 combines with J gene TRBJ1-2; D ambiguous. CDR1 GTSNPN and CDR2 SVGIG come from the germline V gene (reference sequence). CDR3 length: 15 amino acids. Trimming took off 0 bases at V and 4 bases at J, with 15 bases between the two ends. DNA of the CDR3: TGTGCCTGGAGTGTATCCGGCAGGTCCATCTATGGCTACACCTTC. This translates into CAWSVSGRSIYGYTF.